This record covers a single T cell receptor beta chain. This clone showed up just once. Its antigen has not been determined. Base quality data are lacking; no much larger clone is found one base away. V was cut back by 4 bases and J by 5 bases, leaving a gap of 8 bases between them. The CDR3 numbers 12 residues from cysteine through phenylalanine. Just CDR3 DNA is preserved here, 36 bases in frame from base 1. In the germline V gene (reference sequence), CDR1 corresponds to GTSNPN and CDR2 to SVGIG. Sample treatment or condition, as interpreted from the label and publication: randomized to nivolumab then ipilimumab (arm A) or the reverse (arm B). None of the patients in the trial had previously been given DNA-damaging chemotherapy. The samples were obtained from melanoma patients enrolled in CheckMate 064, an open-label, randomized phase II trial testing sequential checkpoint blockade. Genomic DNA from formalin-fixed paraffin-embedded (FFPE) tissue samples served as the input for tumor TCR sequencing.

The data are from a study of sequential checkpoint blockade in melanoma (dated 2019 in TCRdb). Notes on the research overall: Patients were assigned by 1:1 randomization to either first-line nivolumab followed by ipilimumab (arm A) or ipilimumab followed by nivolumab (arm B). Maintenance nivolumab was given following each of the two trial sequences. DNA from approximately 99 pretreatment melanoma tumor samples underwent TCRbeta immunosequencing. Fewer than 25 patients had matched tumor biopsies taken before treatment and at week 13, after single-agent nivolumab (arm A) or ipilimumab (arm B). The same lesion was the source of approximately 79% of the matched pre- and post-treatment tumor biopsy pairs.

TCRbeta CDR3 regions were immunosequenced from genomic DNA with the immunoSEQ Assay. Before high-throughput sequencing, the genomic DNA was amplified using bias-controlled multiplex PCR. In the source study's methods: To quantify the absolute abundance of each unique TCRbeta CDR3 region, the sequences were collapsed and filtered. Clonality, defined as 1 minus Pielou's evenness, was calculated using only productive rearrangements. Tumor T-cell fraction was computed by normalizing TCRbeta template counts to usable DNA, estimated from several housekeeping genes. A previously published method was used to identify clones with significantly greater frequencies in on-treatment samples than in baseline samples. Drawn from immuneACCESS, this table holds only the in-frame rearrangements with V and J called that TCRdb kept. Clones are partly lost; checked studies trace under half to an unresolved V gene and leave the rest unexplained. V, J and clone size are taken as reported in that table, and D and trimming were inferred from the DNA itself. The sample table shows 6,500 to 10,000 clones, and 20% to 30% are seen once. The ten largest clones capture 5.5% to 6% of the sample.

Overall study outcomes, separate from this receptor: Larger, independent patient cohorts are needed to validate the response-prediction model that combines TCR metrics and mutation burden. Tumor T-cell fraction and clonality were correlated with PD-L1 staining and CD8+ T-cell counts, but not with mutational load. Within-arm analyses of tumor T-cell fraction were limited by small sample sizes and reduced statistical power. In the nivolumab-first arm (arm A), pretreatment tumor TIL clonality was associated with response (P = .04). Patients with increases in tumor T-cell fraction and clonality by week 13 were approximately 30 times more likely to achieve clinical benefit.

This chain joins TRBV30 to TRBJ2-2, with the D segment identity uncertain. Sample: tumor tissue (inferred from file names), taken from a patient given nivolumab and ipilimumab in sequence. The TCR comes from a human donor with melanoma. The CDR3 is CAWNLNTGELFF. The DNA reads TGTGCCTGGAATTTGAATACCGGGGAGCTGTTTTTT.